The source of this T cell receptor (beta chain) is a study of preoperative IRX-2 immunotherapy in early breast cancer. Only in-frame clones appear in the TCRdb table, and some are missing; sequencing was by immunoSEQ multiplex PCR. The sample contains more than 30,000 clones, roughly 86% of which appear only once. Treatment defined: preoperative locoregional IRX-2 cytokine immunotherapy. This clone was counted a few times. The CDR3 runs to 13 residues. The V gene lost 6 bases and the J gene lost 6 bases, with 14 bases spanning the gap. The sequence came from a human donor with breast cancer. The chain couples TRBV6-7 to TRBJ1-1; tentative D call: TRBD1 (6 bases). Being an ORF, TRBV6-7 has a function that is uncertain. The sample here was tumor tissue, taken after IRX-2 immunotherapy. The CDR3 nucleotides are TGTGCCAGCAGCCTCACAGGGTGGCCTGAAGCTTTCTTT. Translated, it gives CASSLTGWPEAFF.